This is a list of T cell receptor beta chains from one sample in a study of T cells expressing NK-cell markers. TCRdb processed the 5' RACE reads again and assigns one entry to each CDR3 protein, with no DNA. This listing includes about 150,000 distinct CDR3 sequences. Sequenced input: blood T cells: a sorted CD56 or NKG2C T cell subset, CD4+ or CD8+ T cells, or bulk PBMC T cells (not recorded which). The receptors were sampled from a woman between 50 and 59 years old in good health. The CDR3 runs from the conserved cysteine through the conserved F or W. The size of a clone is reported for some rows only, either as once, few or many, or as a class for expanded clones.

clone size | J gene | V gene | CDR3 protein
- | TRBJ2-2 | TRBV11-2 | CASSLVDGLNTGELFF
medium-sized | TRBJ2-3 | TRBV14 | CASSPITFGGTDTQYF
- | TRBJ2-5 | TRBV21-1 | CASSKTPSGSGETQYF
- | TRBJ2-6 | TRBV27 | CASSLSSGANVLTF
- | TRBJ2-1 | TRBV20-1 | CSARDARSGTLRNNEQFF
- | TRBJ1-1 | TRBV30 | CASTPDRTTEAFF
- | TRBJ2-7 | TRBV19 | CASSFTAGGIEYEQYF
- | TRBJ1-2 | TRBV7-8 | CASRTGQGDSYGYTF
- | TRBJ2-2 | TRBV18 | CASSPTSWTNTGELFF
- | TRBJ1-1 | TRBV27 | CASIPEGLPGDTEAFF
- | TRBJ2-1 | TRBV20-1 | CSARDLRDSVVEQFF
- | TRBJ1-2 | TRBV4-1 | CASSQDGGVHYGYTF
- | TRBJ1-2 | TRBV20-1 | CSAPEAGSGGYTF
- | TRBJ2-3 | TRBV11-2 | CASSGGYPADTQYF
- | TRBJ2-2 | TRBV20-1 | CSARELAGAPGELFF
- | TRBJ2-2 | TRBV29-1 | CSVDRDRGLTGELFF
- | TRBJ2-2 | TRBV6-6 | CASSYTLASTGELFF
- | TRBJ2-1 | TRBV7-9 | CASSRGTGVYEQFF
- | TRBJ2-3 | TRBV7-9 | CASSFETGADTQYF
- | TRBJ2-4 | TRBV6-5 | CASSPGQGANIQYF
- | TRBJ1-1 | TRBV19 | CASSIEVVGDTEAFF
- | TRBJ2-1 | TRBV3-1 | CASSDNWKEQFF
- | TRBJ2-1 | TRBV27 | CASSWGRDSYNEQFF
- | TRBJ2-5 | TRBV28 | CASSPIRDEGQETQYF
- | TRBJ2-5 | TRBV7-2 | CASSLTRAVLQETQYF
- | TRBJ1-3 | TRBV4-1 | CASSQGGVNTIYF
- | TRBJ2-7 | TRBV10-3 | CAISGPSVSYEQYF
- | TRBJ2-7 | TRBV3-1 | CASSPGTGTYEQYF
- | TRBJ2-2 | TRBV3-1 | CASSPRRDRVTGELFF
- | TRBJ2-5 | TRBV5-1 | CASSVDGSGEETQYF
- | TRBJ2-1 | TRBV4-2 | CASSQDSRAGGSEEFF
- | TRBJ2-7 | TRBV6-5 | CASKRAFNSYEQYF
- | TRBJ2-7 | TRBV5-8 | CASSWTGSYEQYF
- | TRBJ2-1 | TRBV6-2/TRBV6-3 | CATIGQVDEQFF
- | TRBJ2-3 | TRBV30 | CAWSLGLAGSTDTQYF
- | TRBJ2-4 | TRBV5-6 | CASSLPRPGSPKNIQYF
- | TRBJ2-5 | TRBV13 | CASSLYRDYQETQYF
- | TRBJ2-7 | TRBV7-2 | CASSLLLGHEQYF
- | TRBJ2-1 | TRBV20-1 | CSARRPDDDNEQFF
- | TRBJ2-1 | TRBV7-9 | CASSLGRERSSYNEQFF
- | TRBJ2-2 | TRBV29-1 | CSVDRGGPSFTGELFF
- | TRBJ2-3 | TRBV11-2 | CASSLEPTGEWYTQYF
- | TRBJ2-7 | TRBV27 | CASSLSRGEGEQYF
- | TRBJ2-7 | TRBV29-1 | CSVEEGGKSSYEQYF
- | TRBJ1-2 | TRBV2 | CASSEGQLNYGYTF
- | TRBJ1-4 | TRBV2 | CASSEQGLRTNEKLFF
- | TRBJ1-2 | TRBV11-3 | CASSFGTTNYGYTF
- | TRBJ2-2 | TRBV5-1 | CASSFRGQNTGELFF
- | TRBJ2-1 | TRBV29-1 | CSVEDSGTSASGEQFF
- | TRBJ1-2 | TRBV12-3/TRBV12-4 | CASTAPRGQENYYGYTF
- | TRBJ2-3 | TRBV5-5 | CASSLRTSGRPDTQYF
- | TRBJ2-1 | TRBV4-1 | CATRGGGSNEQFF
- | TRBJ2-1 | TRBV29-1 | CSVPLGNEQFF
- | TRBJ2-1 | TRBV24-1 | CATSELTSGYNEQFF
- | TRBJ2-7 | TRBV4-1 | CASSQGIDSPWYEQYF